This section outlines one T cell receptor (beta chain) sequence together with its context. Using immunoSEQ multiplex PCR, the repertoire was profiled, and TCRdb retains in-frame clones only, with some absent. The sample shows around 200,000 clones, 85% to 95% of them seen only once. These data come from a study of control samples from healthy donors and cancer patients. CDR1 MGHDK and CDR2 SYGVNS come from the germline V gene. The CDR3 contains 18 residues. J lost 1 base, V lost 4 bases, and 9 bases had no gene match. What was sequenced was blood. The receptor was derived from a man aged 18 to 30 in good health. This chain connects TRBV25-1 to TRBJ2-6; 8 nucleotides align to TRBD1. The CDR3: CASSVGQGFSSGANVLTF. In nucleotides, the CDR3 is TGTGCCAGCAGTGTTGGACAGGGCTTTTCTTCTGGGGCCAACGTCCTGACTTTC.